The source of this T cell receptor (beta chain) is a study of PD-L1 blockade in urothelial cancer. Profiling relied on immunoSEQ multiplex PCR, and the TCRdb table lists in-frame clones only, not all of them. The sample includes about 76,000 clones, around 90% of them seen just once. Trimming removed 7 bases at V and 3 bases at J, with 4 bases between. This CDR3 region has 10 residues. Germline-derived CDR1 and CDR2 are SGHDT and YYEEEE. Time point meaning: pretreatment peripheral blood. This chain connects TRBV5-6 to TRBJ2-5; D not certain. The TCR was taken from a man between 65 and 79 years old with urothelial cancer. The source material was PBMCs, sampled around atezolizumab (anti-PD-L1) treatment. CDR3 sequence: CASPEETQYF. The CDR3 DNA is TGTGCCAGCCCCGAAGAGACCCAGTACTTC.